The sequence of this T cell receptor beta chain was determined in a study of blood T cell repertoires in COVID-19. Study-wide context: From the United States, Italy and Spain came samples of acute and convalescent COVID-19. T cells, B-cell-depleted T cells, or PBMCs provided the cDNA or gDNA that served as material.

In the original processing: How many nucleated cells were present was estimated from reference gene primer amplification. The protocol was immunoSEQ multiplex PCR, while the TCRdb copy is restricted to in-frame clones and leaves out a portion. V and J calls and clone size are copied from that table; D and trimming were computed from the DNA. The repertoire includes about 250,000 clones, more than 65% of them detected once, and approximately 8% sits in the top ten. V gave up 4 bases and J gave up 5 bases, with 12 bases separating them. Germline CDR1 and CDR2: WNHNN and SYGVQD (reference sequence). The CDR3 is 14 amino acids.

This chain uses TRBV10-1 with TRBJ2-1; the D gene is possibly TRBD1 (5 bases). This TCR was sampled from a woman aged 80 or over with acute or convalescent COVID-19. Source material: peripheral blood. The CDR3: CASSVSQGNNEQFF. The CDR3 DNA sequence: TGCGCCAGCAGTGTGTCTCAGGGTAACAATGAGCAGTTCTTC.